This TCR beta chain is from a study of T-cell reconstitution after alpha-beta-depleted transplantation in children. Unique molecular identifiers tagged the TCRbeta library. TCRdb reprocessed the PCR reads with MiXCR, giving one entry per CDR3 protein. The repertoire holds around 480,000 distinct CDR3 sequences, with about 31% as singletons. The origin of this receptor is a human donor who donated a stem cell graft to a child with aplastic anemia. Sequenced material: PBMCs from the stem cell graft donor, taken from the stem cell graft.

This CDR3 reads CASSQALGNQPQHF. CDR3 DNA: TGTGCCAGCAGCCAAGCGCTAGGCAATCAGCCCCAGCATTTT. The V call is TRBV21-1, the J call TRBJ1-5. TRBV21-1 is assigned pseudogene status. The CDR3 covers 14 residues.